This TCR beta chain was captured in a study of blood T cell repertoires in COVID-19. Clones were sequenced by immunoSEQ multiplex PCR, and TCRdb holds only the in-frame ones, with some missing. The data hold some 200,000 clones, with around 81% observed a single time. This CDR3 has 13 amino acids. The germline gives CDR1 DFQATT, CDR2 SNEGSKA (reference sequence). The V gene lost 3 bases and the J gene lost 10 bases, with 18 bases spanning the gap. The sequencing input was PBMCs or T cells enriched from blood (not recorded which). The V and J genes are TRBV20-1 and TRBJ1-2, with D tentatively TRBD1 (6 bases). The sequence was collected from a man aged 35 to 55 who had recovered from COVID-19. CDR3 DNA sequence: TGCAGTGCTAGTCTTCGGGGGGCTGAGGACTACACCTTC. Protein sequence: CSASLRGAEDYTF.